The entry below gives a single T cell receptor (beta chain) sequence along with its context. V gave up 1 base and J gave up 4 bases; unmatched junction bases: 5. Germline CDR1 and CDR2: SGHRS and YFSETQ. The CDR3 contains 15 residues. For the second PCR, which ran for about 6 to 11 cycles, a sample-barcoded 5' primer and a J-beta primer mix were used. TCRdb used MiXCR to reprocess the 5' RACE reads, holding one entry per CDR3 protein. Here the sample spans 1,100,000 or so distinct CDR3 sequences, more than 40% being singletons. The data were taken from a study of blood T cells in healthy people across ages.

The rearrangement joins TRBV5-1 to TRBJ2-7, with 10 bases fitting TRBD1. This TCR derives from a woman aged 55-69 years in good health. Sequencing was done on a sample of blood. The CDR3 is CASSLTGDRGYEQYF. CDR3 nucleotides: TGCGCCAGCAGCTTGACGGGGGACAGGGGATACGAGCAGTACTTC.